Given below is one TCR beta chain in context. The antigen this receptor binds is unknown. It has no much larger one-base neighbor in the sample; base qualities were not kept. This specimen comes from a study of TIL therapy for anti-PD-1-resistant metastatic lung cancer (dated by TCRdb to the early 2020s). General notes on the study: Tumors were harvested prior to any PD-1/PD-L1 blockade, after which nivolumab was administered to patients, and lymphodepletion, expanded TIL infusion and IL-2 were given to patients who progressed. Most of the cohort had lung adenocarcinoma, including a few EGFR-mutant tumors and two ALK-rearranged tumors, and half of the patients were either current or former smokers. Enrolled patients had a median age of roughly 50 years (range about 35-80) and a median tumor PD-L1 proportion score of approximately 6%. Clonotypes were tracked across tumor, expanded TIL product and serial blood samples by T cell receptor beta sequencing of tumor and peripheral blood. A median non-synonymous tumor mutation burden of over 1.2 mutations per megabase was determined across the cohort by whole-exome sequencing.

Results the study describes overall, beyond this receptor: The cohort was highly selected, including more treatment-naive, never-smoker and oncogene-addicted patients than is typical, which limits generalizability. The study protocol defined all tumor marker inferences as exploratory. Infused TIL clonotypes partially replaced the baseline peripheral repertoire then decayed over months, with no apparent association between persistence and response.

The time point tag for this specimen amounts to: pre-treatment sample, taken before nivolumab and TIL therapy. Adults with stage 4 NSCLC were enrolled from October 2017 to early 2020 in a dual-center phase I trial. Samples were obtained from a single-arm, open-label phase I trial in which tumor-infiltrating lymphocyte therapy with nivolumab was evaluated in advanced non-small cell lung cancer. Blood mononuclear cells from EDTA tubes were isolated by Ficoll gradient, snap-frozen as pellets, and DNA was extracted with a Qiagen mini-prep kit. TCR beta CDR3 regions were amplified from genomic DNA with the immunoSEQ v3 hsTCRB kit using bias-controlled multiplex PCR. The TCR libraries were sequenced on an Illumina NextSeq 500 to approximately 2.1 million read pairs for survey level or roughly 4.5-6 million read pairs for deep level. In the paper's pipeline: V, D and J genes were assigned, non-productive sequences were removed, and clonality was reported by immunoSEQ Analyzer software. To compare repertoires between infused TIL and blood, productive Simpson clonality was used along with the Morisita overlap index of productive TRB rearrangements. Absolute clonotype counts in blood were estimated by multiplying the lymphocyte count by the CD3+ fraction and by the productive frequency of the clone. TCRdb provides this immuneACCESS table in a form limited to in-frame rearrangements. Some clones are lacking; in checked studies, under half of them reflect an unresolved V gene, and why the rest are absent is not known. D and trimming come from the DNA, and the V and J calls and clone size come from that table. Counted in this sample were approximately 15,000 clones; around 86% of them appeared once. Approximately 0.85% of the sample is taken by the ten largest.

A distance of 12 bases separates the germline ends of V and J, which lose 5 bases and 2 bases respectively. CDR1 and CDR2, looked up from the germline V gene, are MNHEY and SVGAGI. Including cysteine and phenylalanine, the CDR3 has 14 amino acids. The kept DNA is CDR3 alone, 42 bases in frame from the first base. The receptor was derived from a person aged 25 to 80 with non-small cell lung cancer. The input for sequencing was blood, taken at baseline. This receptor chain uses TRBV6-5 and TRBJ1-2, with TRBD1 as a weak D call on 5 bases. The CDR3 region has the sequence CASSLGVGNYGYTF. Here is the DNA: TGTGCCAGCAGTCTAGGGGTTGGGAACTATGGCTACACCTTC.